This T cell receptor beta chain is drawn from a study of T cell clonality in common variable immunodeficiency. Caucasian heritage predominated among both patients and controls. Blood samples were heparinized, roughly 5 to 8 ml per donor. This CDR3 spans 14 amino acids. Germline CDR1 MNHEY, CDR2 SVGEGT. V trimming: 8 bases; J trimming: 7 bases; junction bases outside the gene matches: 10. This clone has a count of ten or more. The read ends 3 residues early relative to the CDR3; the germline J gene fills the gap. CVID and control samples used equivalent genomic DNA input. TCRdb's table, derived via immunoSEQ multiplex PCR, lists solely in-frame clones and lacks some. The repertoire yields about 39,000 clones, none seen only once; the top ten contain 2.5% to 3.5%.

The receptor was isolated from a person aged 18 to 75 in good health. The chain couples TRBV6-2 or TRBV6-3 to TRBJ2-1; 8 bases are a match to TRBD2. The sample comprised peripheral blood mononuclear cells. CDR3 loop: CASVSGGNGNEQFF. The part of the CDR3 DNA that was read is TGTGCCAGCGTAAGCGGGGGAAATGGGAATGAG.